The 31 T cell receptor beta chains reported below all come from one sample, sequenced in a study of T-cell reconstitution after alpha-beta-depleted transplantation in children. Unique molecular identifiers were used in preparing the TCRbeta library. TCRdb reanalysed the PCR reads using MiXCR and keeps one entry per CDR3 protein. The repertoire consists of 780,000 or so distinct CDR3 sequences, with roughly 15% occurring once and the leading ten covering approximately 4.5%. The source was PBMCs, mostly from graft donor cells, collected 360 days after TCRalphabeta/CD19-depleted stem cell transplant. The receptor set was obtained from a male patient younger than 18 who had a stem cell transplant for acute lymphoblastic leukemia, so the T cells may come from the graft donor.

The rearrangement links TRBV2 to TRBJ1-1; 7 nucleotides line up with TRBD1. Germline V gives CDR1 SNHLY, CDR2 FYNNEI. This CDR3 has 16 amino acids. Unmatched junction bases numbered 17, after V lost 8 bases and J lost 5 bases. The CDR3 is CASRRRQGMEGTEAFF. The CDR3 coding sequence is TGTGCCAGCCGCCGGAGACAGGGAATGGAGGGTACTGAAGCTTTCTTT.

V is TRBV14 and J is TRBJ1-1; weak D call: TRBD1 (5 bases). This CDR3 contains 12 residues. V was clipped by 3 bases and J by 8 bases, with 10 bases between them. Germline V gene lookup returns CDR1 SGHDN and CDR2 FVKESK. The CDR3 region is CASSQGGSEAFF. The CDR3 bases are TGTGCCAGCAGCCAGGGGGGGTCAGAAGCTTTCTTT.

This clonotype was counted between two and nine times. V and J are TRBV11-2 and TRBJ2-7; D ambiguous. V dropped 5 bases and J dropped 1 base, with 12 bases sitting between them. The CDR3 runs to 14 residues. Per germline, CDR1 SGHAT and CDR2 FQNNGV. CDR3 sequence: CASSQRTESYEQYF. DNA for the CDR3: TGTGCCAGCAGCCAAAGGACCGAATCCTACGAGCAGTACTTC.

V and J are TRBV20-1 and TRBJ2-7, with 10 bases identical to TRBD2. There are 15 residues in the CDR3. Germline V gene sequence: CDR1 DFQATT, CDR2 SNEGSKA (reference sequence). The V gene end was trimmed by 6 bases and the J gene end by 5 bases; junction bases not matched to a gene: 13. The CDR3 sequence: CSAKRAGGYLNEQYF. The CDR3 DNA reads TGCAGTGCCAAACGAGCGGGAGGGTATCTTAACGAGCAGTACTTC.

The table lists this clonotype with many counts. The CDR3 spells CASSLVGGDEQYF. CDR3 DNA sequence: TGTGCCAGCAGCTTGGTTGGAGGGGACGAGCAGTACTTC. The chain links TRBV5-6 to TRBJ2-7; tentative D call: TRBD2 (6 bases). V was pared by 0 bases and J by 5 bases, with 9 bases between. The CDR3 is made up of 13 amino acids. CDR1 is SGHDT, CDR2 YYEEEE, per germline.

In its sample, this clonotype was seen many times. The chain is built from TRBV5-1 and TRBJ2-7; 8 bases map to TRBD1. V was pared by 7 bases and J by 2 bases, with 5 bases of the junction left unmatched. Germline CDR1 is SGHRS and CDR2 is YFSETQ. The CDR3 consists of 13 residues. CDR3 DNA: TGCGCCAGCGGAGGGACAGGAACCTACGAGCAGTACTTC. Amino acids: CASGGTGTYEQYF.

This chain connects TRBV11-1 to TRBJ1-2; 7 bases align to TRBD1. Germline V lookup: CDR1 SGHAT, CDR2 FQDESV (reference sequence). CDR3 length: 14 residues. J was trimmed by 3 bases and V by 4 bases; bases with no gene match: 5. The CDR3 loop reads CASSSRTGDYGYTF. The DNA for the CDR3 is TGTGCCAGCAGCTCGAGAACAGGGGACTATGGCTACACCTTC.

A few counts support this clonotype. V usage is TRBV11-2 and J usage is TRBJ2-1, with 7 positions matching TRBD1. Germline lookup yields CDR1 SGHAT and CDR2 FQNNGV. This CDR3 has 16 amino acids. Trimming at V came to 5 bases and at J to 8 bases, leaving 15 bases not matched to a gene. In nucleotides, the CDR3 is TGTGCCAGCAGCCCCTCCTGGGCAGGGGGTAGAGATGAGCAGTTCTTC. It yields the protein CASSPSWAGGRDEQFF.

This clonotype was detected only a few times. This chain connects TRBV19 to TRBJ1-2; D may be TRBD1 (5 bases). The CDR3 consists of 13 residues. V was clipped by 4 bases and J by 4 bases, with 10 bases between them. Germline values: CDR1 LNHDA, CDR2 SQIVND (reference sequence). The CDR3 here is CASSTRDGYGYTF. In DNA form, the CDR3 reads TGTGCCAGTAGTACCAGGGACGGCTATGGCTACACCTTC.

This chain joins TRBV5-1 and TRBJ2-2, with 9 bases fitting TRBD1. The CDR3 spans 15 residues. V dropped 0 bases and J dropped 4; count of bases not matched to a gene: 1. Germline V gene sequence: CDR1 SGHRS, CDR2 YFSETQ. The chain's CDR3 is CASSLDRGLTGELFF. The CDR3 DNA sequence: TGCGCCAGCAGCTTGGACAGGGGGCTCACCGGGGAGCTGTTTTTT.

The V and J genes are TRBV20-1 and TRBJ1-5; 9 bases map to TRBD1. Germline V gene data show CDR1 as DFQATT and CDR2 as SNEGSKA (reference sequence). There are 15 residues in the CDR3. V was clipped by 0 bases and J by 6 bases; unmatched bases: 6. CDR3 in DNA: TGCAGTGCTAGAGAGACCGGGACAGGGAGTCAGCCCCAGCATTTT. This sequence encodes CSARETGTGSQPQHF.

V gene TRBV6-2 or TRBV6-3 combines with J gene TRBJ1-5, with D perhaps TRBD1 (5 bases). Trimming cost V 6 bases and J 3 bases, with 9 bases left between them. CDR3 length: 13 residues. CDR1 MNHEY and CDR2 SVGEGT come from the germline V gene. The CDR3 spells CASRRQTNQPQHF. Here the CDR3 DNA reads TGTGCCAGCAGGCGACAGACCAATCAGCCCCAGCATTTT.

There are a few counts of this clonotype. The genes are TRBV4-1 and TRBJ2-3; TRBD2 is a possible D gene (5 bases). Per the germline V gene, CDR1 is MGHRA and CDR2 is YSYEKL. The CDR3 is made up of 19 amino acids. V lost 0 bases, J lost 0 bases, and 19 bases lay in between. CDR3 nucleotides: TGCGCCAGCAGCCAAGAACGGGGAAGGAGGAGATGGAGCACAGATACGCAGTATTTT. This sequence encodes CASSQERGRRRWSTDTQYF.

The V call is TRBV6-1, the J call TRBJ2-7; TRBD1 matches at 9 bases. Trimming took 5 bases from V and 5 from J; bases not matched to a gene: 10. The germline gives CDR1 MNHNS, CDR2 SASEGT. This CDR3 comprises 15 residues. The CDR3 nucleotides read TGTGCCAGCAGTCCCCTCAGGACAGGGGCCAACGAGCAGTACTTC. It yields the protein CASSPLRTGANEQYF.

This clonotype was detected only a few times. The chain combines TRBV6-5 with TRBJ2-3; possibly TRBD2 for D (6 bases). The germline CDR1 and CDR2 sequences are MNHEY and SVGAGI. V lost 5 bases, J lost 4 bases, and 16 bases lay in between. The CDR3 runs 15 residues. As DNA, the CDR3 is TGTGCCAGCAGTCCCTCGGGAGTCCCGGCAGATACGCAGTATTTT. This codes for CASSPSGVPADTQYF.

The chain links TRBV4-1 to TRBJ2-2; no clear D gene. V was shortened by 0 bases and J by 0 bases, with 8 bases between the two germline ends. Germline-derived CDR1 and CDR2 are MGHRA and YSYEKL. This CDR3 contains 16 residues. The CDR3 loop reads CASSQDTYPNTGELFF. CDR3 DNA sequence: TGCGCCAGCAGCCAAGATACGTATCCGAACACCGGGGAGCTGTTTTTT.

This clonotype was seen a handful of times. The chain combines TRBV29-1 with TRBJ2-7, with TRBD1 identical over 9 bases. Germline-derived CDR1 and CDR2 are SQVTM and ANQGSEA. The CDR3 is 14 residues long. Trimming at V came to 5 bases and at J to 3 bases, leaving 8 bases not matched to a gene. The CDR3, as DNA: TGCAGCGTTCTCCGGGACAGGGACTTCTACGAGCAGTACTTC. Translation gives CSVLRDRDFYEQYF.

This clonotype was observed a few times. The chain is built from TRBV12-3 or TRBV12-4 and TRBJ2-3; D unresolved. Trimming pared 5 bases from V and 0 bases from J, leaving 12 bases between. The CDR3 runs 15 residues. The CDR3 sequence is CASSPRKFSTDTQYF. CDR3 bases: TGTGCCAGCAGTCCAAGGAAGTTTAGCACAGATACGCAGTATTTT.

This clonotype turned up a few times. The rearrangement links TRBV12-3 or TRBV12-4 to TRBJ2-7; D gene unclear. Deletions cut 5 bases from V and 2 bases from J, with 10 bases between. This CDR3 has 13 residues. CDR3 residues: CASSPQFPYEQYF. Here the CDR3 DNA reads TGTGCCAGCAGTCCTCAGTTTCCCTACGAGCAGTACTTC.

The chain recombines TRBV5-1 with TRBJ1-2, with D hard to call. With 0 bases removed from V and 5 bases from J, the gap between germline ends came to 14 bases. From germline, CDR1 is SGHRS and CDR2 YFSETQ. CDR3 size: 15 residues. This CDR3 is CASSLAELSGYGYTF. As DNA, the CDR3 is TGCGCCAGCAGCTTGGCCGAACTATCCGGATATGGCTACACCTTC.

This chain uses TRBV4-1 with TRBJ1-3, with no clear D. The CDR3 is 17 amino acids. Germline values: CDR1 MGHRA, CDR2 YSYEKL. Trimming left V 3 bases short and J 0 bases short, with 15 bases between. The CDR3 loop is CASSQIFSDSSGNTIYF. The CDR3 DNA sequence: TGCGCCAGCAGCCAGATTTTTTCTGATTCCTCTGGAAACACCATATATTTT.

The chain links TRBV4-1 to TRBJ2-7; tentatively, D is TRBD1 or TRBD2 (5 bases each). Germline V gene sequence: CDR1 MGHRA, CDR2 YSYEKL. Trimming took 0 bases from V and 0 from J, leaving 15 bases between them. The CDR3 runs to 17 residues. This CDR3 reads CASSQEGLADSSYEQYF. The CDR3 nucleotides are TGCGCCAGCAGCCAAGAGGGGCTAGCCGACAGCTCCTACGAGCAGTACTTC.

V usage is TRBV18 and J usage is TRBJ2-7; weak D call: TRBD2 (5 bases). V was cut by 5 bases and J by 4 bases, with 15 bases left in between. The length of the CDR3 is 14 residues. Germline V gene data show CDR1 as KGHSH and CDR2 as LQKENI. The chain's CDR3 is CASSSGVGEYEQYF. The CDR3 DNA reads TGTGCCAGCTCAAGCGGTGTTGGAGAATACGAGCAGTACTTC.

The chain links TRBV7-9 to TRBJ2-7, with D hard to call. The length of the CDR3 is 12 residues. CDR1 is SEHNR, CDR2 FQNEAQ, per germline (reference sequence). The V end was cut by 1 base, the J end by 12 bases, with 13 bases between. The CDR3 DNA is TGTGCCAGCAGCTTAGATCAGATAACCTGGTACTTC. Amino acids: CASSLDQITWYF.

This clonotype has only a few counts. The chain is built from TRBV19 and TRBJ2-7; 13 nucleotides line up with TRBD2. Germline assignment: CDR1 LNHDA and CDR2 SQIVND (reference sequence). V shed 4 bases and J 4 bases; nucleotides not matched to a gene: 10. CDR3 length: 17 residues. The DNA of the CDR3 is TGTGCCAGTAGTAGCCCCCGGACTAGCGGGAGCAAATACGAGCAGTACTTC. Protein product: CASSSPRTSGSKYEQYF.

V gene TRBV12-3 or TRBV12-4 combines with J gene TRBJ2-2, with 9 bases identical to TRBD2. The CDR3 loop spans 16 amino acids. V lost 1 base, J lost 4 bases, and 4 bases stayed unmatched. The chain's CDR3 is CASSLGGLASTGELFF. The CDR3 DNA sequence: TGTGCCAGCAGTTTAGGGGGACTAGCTTCCACCGGGGAGCTGTTTTTT.

This sequence joins TRBV7-2 and TRBJ1-2; TRBD1 aligns across 8 bases. With 4 bases clipped from V and 3 bases from J, the junction kept 4 bases outside the gene matches. CDR1 and CDR2 from the germline V gene are SGHTA and FQGNSA. This CDR3 contains 14 residues. DNA of the CDR3: TGTGCCAGCAGCTCGGGACAGGCCTACTATGGCTACACCTTC. It encodes CASSSGQAYYGYTF.

The CDR3: CASSLRIAEQETQYF. CDR3 sequence (DNA): TGCGCCAGCAGCTTGCGAATAGCGGAACAAGAGACCCAGTACTTC. The J gene is TRBJ2-5, the V gene TRBV5-1; possibly TRBD2 for D (6 bases). Trimming removed 1 base from V and 2 bases from J, with 12 bases in between. This CDR3 has 15 amino acids. Germline V gene lookup returns CDR1 SGHRS and CDR2 YFSETQ.

This clonotype has just a few counts. This chain joins TRBV28 and TRBJ2-7; the match to TRBD1 covers 7 bases. The trim removed 7 bases at V and 3 bases at J, leaving 12 bases unmatched. The CDR3 is made up of 15 amino acids. Germline assignment: CDR1 MDHEN and CDR2 SYDVKM. CDR3 bases: TGTGCCAGCACCCCCCCGAACAGGGGTCTCTACGAGCAGTACTTC. Translated: CASTPPNRGLYEQYF.

This clonotype was seen more than once but under ten times. This sequence joins TRBV7-9 and TRBJ2-1, with D possibly being TRBD1 (6 bases). Per germline, CDR1 SEHNR and CDR2 FQNEAQ (reference sequence). CDR3 length equals 13 residues. Deletions cut 6 bases from V and 12 bases from J, with 18 bases between. Here the CDR3 reads CASRHDWGRGQFF. The CDR3 DNA follows: TGTGCCAGCAGGCACGACTGGGGCAGGGGGCAGTTCTTC.

The gene calls are TRBV6-1 and TRBJ2-5; 9 bases are a match to TRBD2. Germline CDR1 MNHNS, CDR2 SASEGT. This CDR3 is 16 amino acids long. V lost 6 bases and J lost 5; bases outside the gene matches: 13. Written as DNA, the CDR3 is TGTGCCAGCAGCCCAGCGGGAGGTCGCCGGGTGGAGACCCAGTACTTC. Translated: CASSPAGGRRVETQYF.